This T cell receptor (beta chain) was captured by sequencing in a study of blood T cells in healthy people across ages. Looking at the study overall: About one barcoded beta molecule per two T cells was the capture yield of template switching.

Of note for this clonotype: Its antigen is unknown.

The use of a sample-barcoded 5' primer and a J-beta primer mix characterized a second PCR of about 7 to 12 cycles. TCRdb re-called the 5' RACE reads through MiXCR, storing one row per CDR3 protein. The sample shows over 950,000 distinct CDR3 sequences, roughly two fifths of them seen only once. This CDR3 has 12 residues. The junction had 4 bases not matched to a gene; V was cut back by 3 bases and J by 9 bases. Study outcomes and limitations: There was no known CMV status for donors, so expanded clonotype changes were possibly confounded. There was a strong correlation between TCR beta diversity and naive T cell percentage. Getting older went along with TCR beta diversity per million T cells dropping roughly linearly.

The chain carries TRBV12-3 or TRBV12-4 and TRBJ1-1, with 7 bases that match TRBD1. The receptor was isolated from a man younger than 35 in good health. Input material: blood. CDR3 sequence: CASSFRQGKAFF. The CDR3 bases are TGTGCCAGCAGTTTTCGACAGGGCAAAGCTTTCTTT.